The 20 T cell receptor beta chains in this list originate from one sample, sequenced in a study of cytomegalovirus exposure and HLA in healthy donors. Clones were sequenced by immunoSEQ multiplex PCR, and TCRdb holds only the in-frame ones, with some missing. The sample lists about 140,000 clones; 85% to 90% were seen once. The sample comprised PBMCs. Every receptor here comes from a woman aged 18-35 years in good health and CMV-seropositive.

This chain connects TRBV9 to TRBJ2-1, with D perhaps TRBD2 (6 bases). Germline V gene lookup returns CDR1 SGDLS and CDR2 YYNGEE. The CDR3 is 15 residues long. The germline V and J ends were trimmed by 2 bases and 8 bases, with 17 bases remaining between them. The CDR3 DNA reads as TGTGCCAGCAGCGTCGGTAGCGGCCCCTGGGATGAGCAGTTCTTC. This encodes CASSVGSGPWDEQFF.

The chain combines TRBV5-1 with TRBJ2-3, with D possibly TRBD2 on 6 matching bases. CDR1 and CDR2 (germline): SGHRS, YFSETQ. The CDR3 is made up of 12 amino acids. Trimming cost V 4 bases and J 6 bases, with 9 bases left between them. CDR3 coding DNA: TGCGCCAGCAGCCGACTAGGGGATACGCAGTATTTT. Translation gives CASSRLGDTQYF.

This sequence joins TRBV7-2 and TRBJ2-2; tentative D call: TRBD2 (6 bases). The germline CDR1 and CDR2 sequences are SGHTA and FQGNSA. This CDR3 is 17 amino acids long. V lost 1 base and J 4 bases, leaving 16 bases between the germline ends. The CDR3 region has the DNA TGTGCCAGCAGCTTAGTGGCACTAGCTCGAGGCACCGGGGAGCTGTTTTTT. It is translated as CASSLVALARGTGELFF.

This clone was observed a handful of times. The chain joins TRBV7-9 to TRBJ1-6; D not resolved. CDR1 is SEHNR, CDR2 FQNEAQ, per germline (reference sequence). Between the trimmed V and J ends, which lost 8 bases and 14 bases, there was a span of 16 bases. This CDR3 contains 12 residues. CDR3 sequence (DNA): TGTGCCAGCGGACTCGGGGATTCGGCCCTCCACTTT. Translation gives CASGLGDSALHF.

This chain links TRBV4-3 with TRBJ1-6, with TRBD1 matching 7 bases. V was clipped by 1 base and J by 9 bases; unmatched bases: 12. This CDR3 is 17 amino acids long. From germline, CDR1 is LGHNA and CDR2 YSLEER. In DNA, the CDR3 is TGCGCCAGCAGCCAAGCCAGAGGGGGCGCGTCTAGTTCACCCCTCCACTTT. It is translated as CASSQARGGASSSPLHF.

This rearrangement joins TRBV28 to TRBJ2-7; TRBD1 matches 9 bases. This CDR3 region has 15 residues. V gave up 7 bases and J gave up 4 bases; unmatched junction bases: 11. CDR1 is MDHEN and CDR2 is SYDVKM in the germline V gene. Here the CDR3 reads CASTYGGQGRYEQYF. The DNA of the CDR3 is TGTGCCAGCACCTACGGGGGACAGGGAAGGTACGAGCAGTACTTC.

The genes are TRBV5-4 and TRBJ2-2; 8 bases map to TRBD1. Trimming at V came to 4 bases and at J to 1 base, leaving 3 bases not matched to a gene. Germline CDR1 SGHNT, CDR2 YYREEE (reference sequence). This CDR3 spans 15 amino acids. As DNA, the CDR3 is TGTGCCAGCAGCCCAGGGGGCCTGAACACCGGGGAGCTGTTTTTT. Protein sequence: CASSPGGLNTGELFF.

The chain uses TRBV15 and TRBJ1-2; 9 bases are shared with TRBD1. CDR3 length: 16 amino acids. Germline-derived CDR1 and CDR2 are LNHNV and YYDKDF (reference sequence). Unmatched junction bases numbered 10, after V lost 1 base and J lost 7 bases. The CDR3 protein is CATSRAGTGFRSGYTF. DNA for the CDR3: TGTGCCACCAGCAGAGCCGGGACAGGGTTCCGTAGTGGCTACACCTTC.

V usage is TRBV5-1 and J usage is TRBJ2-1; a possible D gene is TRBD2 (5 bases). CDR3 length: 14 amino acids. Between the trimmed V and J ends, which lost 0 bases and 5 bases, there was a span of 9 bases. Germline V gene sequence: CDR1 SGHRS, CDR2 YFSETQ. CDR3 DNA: TGCGCCAGCAGCTTGGGGACTTATAACAATGAGCAGTTCTTC. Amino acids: CASSLGTYNNEQFF.

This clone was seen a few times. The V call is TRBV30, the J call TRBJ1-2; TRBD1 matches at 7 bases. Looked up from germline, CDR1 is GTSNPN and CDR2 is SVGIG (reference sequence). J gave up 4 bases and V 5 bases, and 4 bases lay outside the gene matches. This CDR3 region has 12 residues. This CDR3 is CAWGQAVYGYTF. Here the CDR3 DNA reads TGTGCCTGGGGACAGGCAGTCTATGGCTACACCTTC.

The chain's CDR3 is CASSDRDRGQETQYF. The CDR3 DNA reads as TGCGCCAGCAGCGACCGGGACAGGGGACAAGAGACCCAGTACTTC. This chain joins TRBV5-1 and TRBJ2-5; 10 bases match TRBD1. The CDR3 covers 15 residues. V shed 4 bases, J shed 2 bases, and the junction held 5 bases outside the gene matches. Germline values: CDR1 SGHRS, CDR2 YFSETQ. Variable domain in full (rest from reference TRBV5-1 and TRBJ2-5): KAGVTQTPRYLIKTRGQQVTLSCSPISGHRSVSWYQQTPGQGLQFLFEYFSETQRNKGNFPGRFSGRQFSNSRSEMNVSTLELGDSALYLCASSDRDRGQETQYFGPGTRLLVL.

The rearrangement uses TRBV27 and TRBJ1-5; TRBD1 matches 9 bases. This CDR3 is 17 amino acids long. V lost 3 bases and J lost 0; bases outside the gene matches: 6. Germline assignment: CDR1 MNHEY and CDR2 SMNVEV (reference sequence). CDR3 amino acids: CASSFTGQGYSNQPQHF. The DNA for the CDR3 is TGTGCCAGCAGTTTTACGGGACAGGGCTATAGCAATCAGCCCCAGCATTTT.

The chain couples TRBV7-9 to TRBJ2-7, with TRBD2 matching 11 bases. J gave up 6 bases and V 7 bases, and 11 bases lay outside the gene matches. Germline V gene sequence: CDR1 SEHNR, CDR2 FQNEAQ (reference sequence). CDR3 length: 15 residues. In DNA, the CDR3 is TGTGCCAGCACCGGAATACTAGCGGGAGATTTCGAGCAGTACTTC. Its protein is CASTGILAGDFEQYF.

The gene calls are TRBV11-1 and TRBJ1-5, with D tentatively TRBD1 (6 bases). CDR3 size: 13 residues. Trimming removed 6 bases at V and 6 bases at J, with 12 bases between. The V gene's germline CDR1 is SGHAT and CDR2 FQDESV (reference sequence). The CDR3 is CASSTGNSQPQHF. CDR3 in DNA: TGTGCCAGCAGTACAGGGAATAGTCAGCCCCAGCATTTT.

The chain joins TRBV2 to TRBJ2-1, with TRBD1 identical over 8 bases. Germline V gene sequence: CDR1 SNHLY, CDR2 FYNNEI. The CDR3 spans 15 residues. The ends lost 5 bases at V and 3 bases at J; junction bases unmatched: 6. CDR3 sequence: CASSQGQGRYNEQFF. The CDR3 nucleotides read TGTGCCAGCAGTCAAGGACAGGGACGCTACAATGAGCAGTTCTTC.

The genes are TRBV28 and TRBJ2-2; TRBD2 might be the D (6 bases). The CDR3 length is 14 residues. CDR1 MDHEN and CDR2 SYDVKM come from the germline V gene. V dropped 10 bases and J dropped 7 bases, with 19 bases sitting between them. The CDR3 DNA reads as TGTGCCACCCTTGACGGAGGGGTCATCGGGGAGCTGTTTTTT. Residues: CATLDGGVIGELFF.

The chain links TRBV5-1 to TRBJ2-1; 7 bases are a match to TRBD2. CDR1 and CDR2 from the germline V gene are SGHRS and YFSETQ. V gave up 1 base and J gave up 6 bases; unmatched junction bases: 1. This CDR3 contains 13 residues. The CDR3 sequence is CASSLWGGNEQFF. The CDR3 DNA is TGCGCCAGCAGCTTGTGGGGGGGCAATGAGCAGTTCTTC.

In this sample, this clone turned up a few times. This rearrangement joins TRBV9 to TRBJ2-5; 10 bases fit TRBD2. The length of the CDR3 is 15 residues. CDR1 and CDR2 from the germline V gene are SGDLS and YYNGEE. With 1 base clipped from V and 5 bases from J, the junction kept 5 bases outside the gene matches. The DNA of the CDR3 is TGTGCCAGCAGCGTACTAGCGGGAGATGGGGAGACCCAGTACTTC. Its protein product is CASSVLAGDGETQYF.

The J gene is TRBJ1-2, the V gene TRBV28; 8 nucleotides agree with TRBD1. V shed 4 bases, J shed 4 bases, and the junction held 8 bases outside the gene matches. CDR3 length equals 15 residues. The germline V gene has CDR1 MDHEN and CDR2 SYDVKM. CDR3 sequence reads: CASSSPGQEIYGYTF. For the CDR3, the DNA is TGTGCCAGCAGTTCGCCGGGACAGGAGATCTATGGCTACACCTTC.

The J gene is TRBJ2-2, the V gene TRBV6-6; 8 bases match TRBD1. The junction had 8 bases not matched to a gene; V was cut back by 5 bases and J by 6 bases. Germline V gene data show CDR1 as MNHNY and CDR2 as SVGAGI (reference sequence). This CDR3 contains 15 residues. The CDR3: CASSGRTGIAGELFF. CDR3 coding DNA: TGTGCCAGCAGTGGCCGGACAGGGATTGCCGGGGAGCTGTTTTTT.